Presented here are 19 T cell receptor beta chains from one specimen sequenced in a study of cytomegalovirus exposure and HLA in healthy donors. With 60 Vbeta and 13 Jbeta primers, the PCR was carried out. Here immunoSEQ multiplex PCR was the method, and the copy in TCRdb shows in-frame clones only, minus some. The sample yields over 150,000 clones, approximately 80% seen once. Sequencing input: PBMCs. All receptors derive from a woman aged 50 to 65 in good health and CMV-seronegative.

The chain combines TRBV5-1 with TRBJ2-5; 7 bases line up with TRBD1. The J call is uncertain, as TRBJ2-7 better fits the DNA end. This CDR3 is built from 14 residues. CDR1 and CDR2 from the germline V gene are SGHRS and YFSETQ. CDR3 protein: CASSFHRGTYEQYF. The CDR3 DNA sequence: TGCGCCAGCAGCTTCCACAGGGGCACCTACGAGCAGTACTTC.

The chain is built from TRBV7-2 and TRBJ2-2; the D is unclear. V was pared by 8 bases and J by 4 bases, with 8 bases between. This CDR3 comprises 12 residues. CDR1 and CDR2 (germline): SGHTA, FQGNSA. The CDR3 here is CASHNPTGELFF. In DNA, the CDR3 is TGTGCCAGCCACAATCCCACCGGGGAGCTGTTTTTT.

CDR3 sequence reads: CASSLPGKEKLFF. Written as DNA, the CDR3 is TGTGCCAGCAGCTTGCCAGGGAAAGAAAAACTGTTTTTT. J is TRBJ1-4 and V is TRBV5-4; the D gene is possibly TRBD1 (5 bases). V was cut by 1 base and J by 8 bases, with 9 bases left in between. Germline V CDR1 and CDR2: SGHNT, YYREEE (reference sequence). The CDR3 is 13 residues long.

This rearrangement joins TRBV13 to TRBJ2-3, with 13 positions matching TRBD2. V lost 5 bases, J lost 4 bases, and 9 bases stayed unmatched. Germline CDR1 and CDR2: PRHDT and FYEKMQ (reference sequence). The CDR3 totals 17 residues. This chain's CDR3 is CASSPPTSGRVADTQYF. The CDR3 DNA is TGTGCCAGCAGCCCGCCCACTAGCGGGAGGGTGGCAGATACGCAGTATTTT.

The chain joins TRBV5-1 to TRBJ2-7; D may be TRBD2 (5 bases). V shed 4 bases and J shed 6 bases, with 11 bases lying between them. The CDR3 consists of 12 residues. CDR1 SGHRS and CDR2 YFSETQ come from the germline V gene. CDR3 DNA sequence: TGCGCCAGCAGCGAAACTAGATTCGAGCAGTACTTC. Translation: CASSETRFEQYF.

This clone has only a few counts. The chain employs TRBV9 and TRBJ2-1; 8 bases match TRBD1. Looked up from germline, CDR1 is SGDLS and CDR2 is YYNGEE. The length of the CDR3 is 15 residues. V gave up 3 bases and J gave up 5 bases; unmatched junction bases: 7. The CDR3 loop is CASSERTGTNNEQFF. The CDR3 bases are TGTGCCAGCAGCGAACGGACAGGGACAAACAATGAGCAGTTCTTC.

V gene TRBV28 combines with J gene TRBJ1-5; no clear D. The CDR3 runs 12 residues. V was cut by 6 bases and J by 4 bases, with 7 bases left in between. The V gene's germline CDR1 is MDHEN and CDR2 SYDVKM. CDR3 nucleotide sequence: TGTGCCAGCAGCCGCGTAAATCAGCCCCAGCATTTT. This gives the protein CASSRVNQPQHF.

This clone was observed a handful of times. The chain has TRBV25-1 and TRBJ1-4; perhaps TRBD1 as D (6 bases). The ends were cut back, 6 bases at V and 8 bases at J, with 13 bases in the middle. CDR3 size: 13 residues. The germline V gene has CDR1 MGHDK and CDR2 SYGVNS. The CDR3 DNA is TGTGCCAGCAGCAGGGGCGCGAGAGAAAAACTGTTTTTT. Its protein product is CASSRGAREKLFF.

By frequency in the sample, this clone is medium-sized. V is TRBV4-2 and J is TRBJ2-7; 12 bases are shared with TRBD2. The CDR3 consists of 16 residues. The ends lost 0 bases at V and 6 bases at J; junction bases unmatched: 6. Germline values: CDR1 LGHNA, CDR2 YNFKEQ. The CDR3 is CASSQDSTSGSREQYF. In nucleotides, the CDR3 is TGTGCCAGCAGCCAAGATTCGACTAGCGGGAGTCGCGAGCAGTACTTC.

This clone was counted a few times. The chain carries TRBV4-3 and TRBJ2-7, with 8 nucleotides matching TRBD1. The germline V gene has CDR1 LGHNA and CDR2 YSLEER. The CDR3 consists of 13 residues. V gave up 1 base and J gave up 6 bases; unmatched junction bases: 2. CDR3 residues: CASSQGQGTEQYF. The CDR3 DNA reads TGCGCCAGCAGCCAAGGACAGGGGACCGAGCAGTACTTC.

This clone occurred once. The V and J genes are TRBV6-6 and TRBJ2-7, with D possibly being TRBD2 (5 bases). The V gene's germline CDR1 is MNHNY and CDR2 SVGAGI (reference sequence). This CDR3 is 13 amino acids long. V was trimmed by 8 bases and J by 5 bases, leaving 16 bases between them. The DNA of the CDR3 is TGTGCCAGCCGCGACCCTGGACTGGACGAGCAGTACTTC. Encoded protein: CASRDPGLDEQYF.

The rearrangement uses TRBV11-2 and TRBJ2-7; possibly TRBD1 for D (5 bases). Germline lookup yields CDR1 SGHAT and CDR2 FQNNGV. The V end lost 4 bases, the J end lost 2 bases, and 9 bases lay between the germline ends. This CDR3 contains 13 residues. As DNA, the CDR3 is TGTGCCAGCAGCTCGGACATGACCTACGAGCAGTACTTC. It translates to CASSSDMTYEQYF.

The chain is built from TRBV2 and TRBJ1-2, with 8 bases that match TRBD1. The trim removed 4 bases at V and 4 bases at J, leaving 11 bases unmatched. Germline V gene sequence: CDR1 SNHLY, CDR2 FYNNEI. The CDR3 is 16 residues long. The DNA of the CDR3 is TGTGCCAGCAGTGTGTCCGTCAGGGGGCTCGGCTATGGCTACACCTTC. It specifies CASSVSVRGLGYGYTF.

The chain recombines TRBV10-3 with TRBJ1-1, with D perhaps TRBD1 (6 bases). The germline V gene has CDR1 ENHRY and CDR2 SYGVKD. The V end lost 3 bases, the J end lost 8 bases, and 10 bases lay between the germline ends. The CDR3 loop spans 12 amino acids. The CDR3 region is CAISDTGGEAFF. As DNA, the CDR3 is TGTGCCATCAGTGATACGGGGGGCGAAGCTTTCTTT.

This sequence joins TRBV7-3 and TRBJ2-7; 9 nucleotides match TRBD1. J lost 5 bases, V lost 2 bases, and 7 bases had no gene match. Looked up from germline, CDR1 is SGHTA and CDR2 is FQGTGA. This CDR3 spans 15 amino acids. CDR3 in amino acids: CASSLSGTGFHEQYF. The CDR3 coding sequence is TGTGCCAGCAGCTTATCAGGGACAGGGTTCCACGAGCAGTACTTC.

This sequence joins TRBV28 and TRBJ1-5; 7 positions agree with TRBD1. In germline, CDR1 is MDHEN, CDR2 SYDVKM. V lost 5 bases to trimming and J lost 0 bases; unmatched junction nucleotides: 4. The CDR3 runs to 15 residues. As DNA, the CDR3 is TGTGCCAGCAGTCCGACAGGGCTTAGCAATCAGCCCCAGCATTTT. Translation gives CASSPTGLSNQPQHF.

The chain's CDR3 is CASSDSGTSGGAYNEQFF. The CDR3 DNA reads TGCGCCAGCAGTGATTCCGGGACTAGCGGGGGGGCCTACAATGAGCAGTTCTTC. The rearrangement links TRBV10-1 to TRBJ2-1; TRBD2 aligns across 16 bases. Looked up from germline, CDR1 is WNHNN and CDR2 is SYGVQD (reference sequence). J gave up 2 bases and V 3 bases, and 4 bases lay outside the gene matches. This CDR3 comprises 18 residues.

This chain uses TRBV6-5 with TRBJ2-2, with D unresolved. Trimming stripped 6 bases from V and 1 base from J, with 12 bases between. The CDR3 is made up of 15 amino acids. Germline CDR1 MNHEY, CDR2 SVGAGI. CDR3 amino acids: CASSRPKMNTGELFF. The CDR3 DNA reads TGTGCCAGCAGCCGCCCTAAGATGAACACCGGGGAGCTGTTTTTT.

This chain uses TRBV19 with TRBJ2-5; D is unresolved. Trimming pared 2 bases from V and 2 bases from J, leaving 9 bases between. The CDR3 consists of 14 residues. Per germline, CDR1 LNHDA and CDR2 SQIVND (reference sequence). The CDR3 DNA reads TGTGCCAGTAGTATAACTCCGTCTCAAGAGACCCAGTACTTC. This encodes CASSITPSQETQYF.